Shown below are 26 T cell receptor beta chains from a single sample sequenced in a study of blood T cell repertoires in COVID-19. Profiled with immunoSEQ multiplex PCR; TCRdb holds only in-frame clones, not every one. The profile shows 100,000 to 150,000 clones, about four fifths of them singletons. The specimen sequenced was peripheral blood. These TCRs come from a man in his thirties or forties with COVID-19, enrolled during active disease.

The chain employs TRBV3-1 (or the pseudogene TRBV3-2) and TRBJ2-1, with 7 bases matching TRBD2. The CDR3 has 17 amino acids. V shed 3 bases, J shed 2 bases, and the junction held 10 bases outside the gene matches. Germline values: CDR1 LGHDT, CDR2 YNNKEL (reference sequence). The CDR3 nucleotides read TGTGCCAGCAGCCACCCCTGGGGAGGGGCGACCTACAATGAGCAGTTCTTC. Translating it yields CASSHPWGGATYNEQFF.

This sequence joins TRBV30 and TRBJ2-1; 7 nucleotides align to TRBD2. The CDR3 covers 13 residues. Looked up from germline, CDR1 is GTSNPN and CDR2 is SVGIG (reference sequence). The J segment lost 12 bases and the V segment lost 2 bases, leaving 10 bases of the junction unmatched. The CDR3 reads CAWSSGNVDWQFF. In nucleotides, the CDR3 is TGTGCCTGGAGTAGCGGGAACGTCGACTGGCAGTTCTTC.

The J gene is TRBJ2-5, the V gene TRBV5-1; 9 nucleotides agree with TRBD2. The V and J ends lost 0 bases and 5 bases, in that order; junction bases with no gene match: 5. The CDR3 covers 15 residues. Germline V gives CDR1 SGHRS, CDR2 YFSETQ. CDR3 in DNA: TGCGCCAGCAGCTTGGACCTAGCGGGATGGGAGACCCAGTACTTC. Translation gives CASSLDLAGWETQYF.

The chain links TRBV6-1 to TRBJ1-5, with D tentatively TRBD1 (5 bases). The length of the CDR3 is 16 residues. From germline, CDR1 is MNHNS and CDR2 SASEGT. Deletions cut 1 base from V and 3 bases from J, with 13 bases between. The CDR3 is CASSEGQGRSNQPQHF. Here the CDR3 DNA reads TGTGCCAGCAGTGAAGGGCAGGGAAGGTCCAATCAGCCCCAGCATTTT.

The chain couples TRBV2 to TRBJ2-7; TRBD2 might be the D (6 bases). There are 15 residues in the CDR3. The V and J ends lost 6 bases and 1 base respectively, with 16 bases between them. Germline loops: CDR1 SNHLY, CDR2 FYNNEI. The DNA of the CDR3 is TGTGCCAGCAGCCCCATCTTAGCGGCGTCCTACGAGCAGTACTTC. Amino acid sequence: CASSPILAASYEQYF. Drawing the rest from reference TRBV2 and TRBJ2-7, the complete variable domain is EPEVTQTPSHQVTQMGQEVILRCVPISNHLYFYWYRQILGQKVEFLVSFYNNEISEKSEIFDDQFSVERPDGSNFTLKIRSTKLEDSAMYFCASSPILAASYEQYFGPGTRLTVT.

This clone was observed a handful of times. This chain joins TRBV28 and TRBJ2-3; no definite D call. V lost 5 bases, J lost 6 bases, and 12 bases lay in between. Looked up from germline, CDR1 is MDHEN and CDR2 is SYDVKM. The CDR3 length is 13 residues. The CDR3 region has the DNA TGTGCCAGCAGTCCCCACCCGCGCGATACGCAGTATTTT. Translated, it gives CASSPHPRDTQYF.

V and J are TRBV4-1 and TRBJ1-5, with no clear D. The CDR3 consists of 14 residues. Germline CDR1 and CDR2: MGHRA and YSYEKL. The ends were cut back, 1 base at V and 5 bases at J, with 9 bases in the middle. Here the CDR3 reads CASSQVRTDQPQHF. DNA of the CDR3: TGCGCCAGCAGCCAAGTAAGAACAGATCAGCCCCAGCATTTT.

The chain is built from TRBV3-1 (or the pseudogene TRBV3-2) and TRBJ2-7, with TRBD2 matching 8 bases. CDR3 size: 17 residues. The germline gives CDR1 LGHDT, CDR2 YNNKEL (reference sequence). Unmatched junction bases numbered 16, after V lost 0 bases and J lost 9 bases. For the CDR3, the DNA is TGTGCCAGCAGCCAAGAGGTGGCGGGGGGCCACCTACGAGGGCAGTACTTC. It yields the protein CASSQEVAGGHLRGQYF.

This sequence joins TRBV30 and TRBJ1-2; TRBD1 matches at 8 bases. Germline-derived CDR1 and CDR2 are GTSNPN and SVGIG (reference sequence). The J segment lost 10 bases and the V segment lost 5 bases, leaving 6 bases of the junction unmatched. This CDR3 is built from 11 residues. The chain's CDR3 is CAWGTGITYTF. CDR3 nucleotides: TGTGCCTGGGGGACAGGAATCACCTACACCTTC.

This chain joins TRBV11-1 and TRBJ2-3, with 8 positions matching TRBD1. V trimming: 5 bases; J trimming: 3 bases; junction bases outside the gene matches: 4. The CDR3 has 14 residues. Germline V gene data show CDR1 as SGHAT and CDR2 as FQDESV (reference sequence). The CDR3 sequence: CASSPGQGTDTQYF. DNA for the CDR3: TGTGCCAGCAGCCCCGGACAGGGTACAGATACGCAGTATTTT.

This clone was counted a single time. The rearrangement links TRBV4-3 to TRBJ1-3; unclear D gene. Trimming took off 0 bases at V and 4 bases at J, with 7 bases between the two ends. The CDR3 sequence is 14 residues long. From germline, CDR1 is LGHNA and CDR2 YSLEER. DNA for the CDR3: TGCGCCAGCAGCCAAGAGAGATCGGGAAACACCATATATTTT. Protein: CASSQERSGNTIYF.

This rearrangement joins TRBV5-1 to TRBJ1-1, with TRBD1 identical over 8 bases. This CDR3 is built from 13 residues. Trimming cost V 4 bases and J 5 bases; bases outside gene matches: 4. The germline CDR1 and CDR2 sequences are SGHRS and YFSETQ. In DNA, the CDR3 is TGCGCCAGCAGCACGGACAGGGAAACTGAAGCTTTCTTT. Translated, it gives CASSTDRETEAFF.

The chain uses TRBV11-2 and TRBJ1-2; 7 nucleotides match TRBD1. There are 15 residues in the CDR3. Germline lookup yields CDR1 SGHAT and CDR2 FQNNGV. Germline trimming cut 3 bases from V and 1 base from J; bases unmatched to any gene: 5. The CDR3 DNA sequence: TGTGCCAGCAGCTTTACTACAGGGGTTAACTATGGCTACACCTTC. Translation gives CASSFTTGVNYGYTF.

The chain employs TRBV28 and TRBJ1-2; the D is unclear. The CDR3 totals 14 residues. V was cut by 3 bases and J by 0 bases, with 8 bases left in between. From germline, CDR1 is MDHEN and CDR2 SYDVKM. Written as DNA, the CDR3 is TGTGCCAGCAGTTTGGCCGCACCTAACTATGGCTACACCTTC. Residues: CASSLAAPNYGYTF.

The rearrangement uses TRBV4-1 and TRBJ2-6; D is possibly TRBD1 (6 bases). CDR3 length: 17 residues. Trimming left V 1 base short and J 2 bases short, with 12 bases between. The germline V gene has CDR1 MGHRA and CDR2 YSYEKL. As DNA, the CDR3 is TGCGCCAGCAGCCAAGTAGACGAGGGGGCTGGGGCCAACGTCCTGACTTTC. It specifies CASSQVDEGAGANVLTF.

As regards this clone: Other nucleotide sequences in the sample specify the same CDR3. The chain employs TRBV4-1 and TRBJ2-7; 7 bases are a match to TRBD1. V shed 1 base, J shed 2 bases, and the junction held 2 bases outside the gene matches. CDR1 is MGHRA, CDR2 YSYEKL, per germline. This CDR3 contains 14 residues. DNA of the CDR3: TGCGCCAGCAGCCAAGGGCAGGGGGCCTACGAGCAGTACTTC. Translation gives CASSQGQGAYEQYF.

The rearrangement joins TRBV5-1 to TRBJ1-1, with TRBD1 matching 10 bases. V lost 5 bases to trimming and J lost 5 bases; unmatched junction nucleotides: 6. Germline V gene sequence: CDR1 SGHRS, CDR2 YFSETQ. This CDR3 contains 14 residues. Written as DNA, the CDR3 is TGCGCCAGCAGACCCGGGACAGGGGATACTGAAGCTTTCTTT. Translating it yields CASRPGTGDTEAFF.

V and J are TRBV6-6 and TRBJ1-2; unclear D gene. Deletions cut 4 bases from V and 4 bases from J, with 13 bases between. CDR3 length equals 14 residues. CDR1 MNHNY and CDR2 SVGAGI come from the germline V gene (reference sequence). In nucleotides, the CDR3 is TGTGCCAGCAGTTTAGACGATTTAGCCTATGGCTACACCTTC. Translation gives CASSLDDLAYGYTF.

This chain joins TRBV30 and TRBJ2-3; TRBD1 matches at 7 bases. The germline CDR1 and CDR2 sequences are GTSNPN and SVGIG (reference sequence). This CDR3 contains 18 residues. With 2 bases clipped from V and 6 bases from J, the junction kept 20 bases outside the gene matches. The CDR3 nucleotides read TGTGCCTGGAGTTCACAGGGGATAGTTATTGAACTACTGGATACGCAGTATTTT. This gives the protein CAWSSQGIVIELLDTQYF.

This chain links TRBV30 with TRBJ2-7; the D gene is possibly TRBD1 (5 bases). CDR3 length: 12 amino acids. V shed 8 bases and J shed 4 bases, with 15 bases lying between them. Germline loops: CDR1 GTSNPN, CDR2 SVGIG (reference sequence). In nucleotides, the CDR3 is TGTGCCCTGCAGGGTTTTACGTACGAGCAGTACTTC. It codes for CALQGFTYEQYF.

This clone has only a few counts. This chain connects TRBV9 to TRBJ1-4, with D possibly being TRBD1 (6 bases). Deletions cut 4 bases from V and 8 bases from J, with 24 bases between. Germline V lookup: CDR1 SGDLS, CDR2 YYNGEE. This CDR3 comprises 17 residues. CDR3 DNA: TGTGCCAGCAGCCCGGACCCCTTTACAGGGCCAGGCGAAAAACTGTTTTTT. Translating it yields CASSPDPFTGPGEKLFF.

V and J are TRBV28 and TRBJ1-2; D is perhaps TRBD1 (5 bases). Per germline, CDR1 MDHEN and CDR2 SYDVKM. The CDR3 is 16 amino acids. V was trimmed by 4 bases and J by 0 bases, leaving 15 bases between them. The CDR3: CASSSGGFSPNYGYTF. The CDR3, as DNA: TGTGCCAGCAGTTCGGGGGGTTTCAGTCCTAACTATGGCTACACCTTC.

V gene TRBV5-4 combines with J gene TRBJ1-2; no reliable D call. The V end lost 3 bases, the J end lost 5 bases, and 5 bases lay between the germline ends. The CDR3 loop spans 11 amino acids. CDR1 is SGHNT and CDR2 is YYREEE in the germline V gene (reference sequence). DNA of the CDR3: TGTGCCAGCAGCTGGAGATATGGCTACACCTTC. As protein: CASSWRYGYTF. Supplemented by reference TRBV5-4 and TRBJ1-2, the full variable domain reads ETGVTQSPTHLIKTRGQQVTLRCSSQSGHNTVSWYQQALGQGPQFIFQYYREEENGRGNFPPRFSGLQFPNYSSELNVNALELDDSALYLCASSWRYGYTFGSGTRLTVV.

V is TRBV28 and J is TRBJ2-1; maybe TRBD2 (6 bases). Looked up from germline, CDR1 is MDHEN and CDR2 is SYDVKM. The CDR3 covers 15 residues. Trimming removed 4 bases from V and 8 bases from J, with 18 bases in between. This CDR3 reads CASSSPAPRRDEQFF. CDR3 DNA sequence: TGTGCCAGCAGTTCTCCTGCCCCCCGGAGGGATGAGCAGTTCTTC.

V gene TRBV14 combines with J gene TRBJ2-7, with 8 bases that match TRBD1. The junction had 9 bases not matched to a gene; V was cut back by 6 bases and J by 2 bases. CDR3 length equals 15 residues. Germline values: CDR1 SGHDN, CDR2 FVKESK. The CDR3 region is CASSLRDRRAYEQYF. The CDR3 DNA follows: TGTGCCAGCAGTCTAAGGGACAGGAGAGCCTACGAGCAGTACTTC.

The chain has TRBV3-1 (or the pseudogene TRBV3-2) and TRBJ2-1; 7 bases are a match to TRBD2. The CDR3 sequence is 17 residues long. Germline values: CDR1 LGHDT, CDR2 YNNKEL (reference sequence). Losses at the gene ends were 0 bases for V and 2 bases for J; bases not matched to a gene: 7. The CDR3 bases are TGTGCCAGCAGCCAAGACCCAGGCGGGAGAGCCTACAATGAGCAGTTCTTC. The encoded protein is CASSQDPGGRAYNEQFF.